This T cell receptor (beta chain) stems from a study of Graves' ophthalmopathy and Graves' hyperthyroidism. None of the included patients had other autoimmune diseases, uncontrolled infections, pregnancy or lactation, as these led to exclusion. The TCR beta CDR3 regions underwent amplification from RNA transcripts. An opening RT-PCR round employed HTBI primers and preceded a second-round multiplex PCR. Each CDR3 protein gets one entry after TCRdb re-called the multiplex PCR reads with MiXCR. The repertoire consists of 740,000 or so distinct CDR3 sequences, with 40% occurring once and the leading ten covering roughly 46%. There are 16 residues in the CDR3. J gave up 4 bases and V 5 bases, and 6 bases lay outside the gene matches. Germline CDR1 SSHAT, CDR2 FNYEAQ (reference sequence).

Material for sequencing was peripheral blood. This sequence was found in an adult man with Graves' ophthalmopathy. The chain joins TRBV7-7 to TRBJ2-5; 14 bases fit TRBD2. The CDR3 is CASSLGTSGRLETQYF. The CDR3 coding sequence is TGTGCCAGCAGCCTCGGGACTAGCGGGAGACTAGAGACCCAGTACTTC. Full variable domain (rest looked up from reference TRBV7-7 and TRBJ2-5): GAGVSQSPRYKVTKRGQDVTLRCDPISSHATLYWYQQALGQGPEFLTYFNYEAQPDKSGLPSDRFSAERPEGSISTLTIQRTEQRDSAMYRCASSLGTSGRLETQYFGPGTRLLVL.